This record covers a single TCR beta chain. Antigen specificity is unknown. At one end, the junction sequence differs from germline, possibly due to a read error. This sample was included in a study of cytomegalovirus exposure and HLA in healthy donors. PCR amplification relied on 60 Vbeta primers (plus 13 Jbeta primers). TCRdb keeps only in-frame clones here, not all; method: immunoSEQ multiplex PCR. Here the sample spans around 70,000 clones, 80% to 90% being singletons. Notes on the study in general: Later work associated 16,951 TCR beta sequences with HLA alleles at 0.05 false discovery rate. The authors considered a cluster of highly shared sequence variants likely to be a sequencing artifact.

The CDR3 is 13 amino acids. Germline V CDR1 and CDR2: MNHNS, SASEGT. This donor's file did not include a recorded CMV serostatus. The sequence was collected from a human donor in good health. The sample comprised PBMCs. The V and J genes are TRBV6-1 and TRBJ1-2; the D gene is possibly TRBD1 (6 bases). The CDR3: CASSEDRVYGYPF. In DNA form, the CDR3 reads TGTGCCAGCAGTGAAGACAGGGTCTATGGCTACCCCTTC.